Given below is one TCR beta chain in context. The use of a sample-barcoded 5' primer and a J-beta primer mix characterized a second PCR of roughly 6 to 11 cycles. TCRdb recomputed calls from the 5' RACE reads with MiXCR, one row per CDR3 protein. The sample lists some 850,000 distinct CDR3 sequences, more than 25% seen once, with about 3% in the top ten. The sample originates from a study of blood T cells in healthy people across ages. The V end lost 6 bases, the J end lost 4 bases, and 8 bases lay between the germline ends. This CDR3 is built from 12 residues. This sample was also put to use in a study of T cells of mothers and their children.

The sequencing sample was made of blood. The clonotype was recovered from a boy under 18 in good health. The chain joins TRBV12-3 or TRBV12-4 to TRBJ2-3, with no clear D. The CDR3 is CASRVVSDTQYF. CDR3 in DNA: TGTGCCAGCAGAGTAGTTTCAGATACGCAGTATTTT.